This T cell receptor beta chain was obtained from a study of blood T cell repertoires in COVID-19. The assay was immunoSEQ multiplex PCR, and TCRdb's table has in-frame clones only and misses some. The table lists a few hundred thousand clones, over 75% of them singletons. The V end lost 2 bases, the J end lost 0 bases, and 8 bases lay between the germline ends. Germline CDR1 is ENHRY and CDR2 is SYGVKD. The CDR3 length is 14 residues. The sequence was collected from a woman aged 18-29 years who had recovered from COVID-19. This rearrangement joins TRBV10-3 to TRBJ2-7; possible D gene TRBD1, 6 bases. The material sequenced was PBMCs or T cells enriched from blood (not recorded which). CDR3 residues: CAISEQGSSYEQYF. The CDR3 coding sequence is TGTGCCATCAGTGAGCAGGGGTCCTCCTACGAGCAGTACTTC.